The 23 T cell receptor beta chains given below trace back to one sample, sequenced in a study of radiotherapy plus CTLA-4 blockade in lung cancer. Assay used: immunoSEQ multiplex PCR; TCRdb lists only in-frame clones, some missing. The repertoire includes about 85,000 clones, approximately 86% of them detected once, and 2% to 2.5% sits in the top ten. Sequencing used peripheral blood, obtained from a patient treated with radiotherapy plus ipilimumab. The receptor set was obtained from a human donor with non-small cell lung cancer who had a partial response to radiotherapy plus ipilimumab.

The chain links TRBV7-3 to TRBJ2-1; TRBD2 agrees at 7 bases. Germline values: CDR1 SGHTA, CDR2 FQGTGA. V trimming: 4 bases; J trimming: 3 bases; junction bases outside the gene matches: 3. This CDR3 contains 14 residues. The CDR3, as DNA: TGTGCCAGCAGCTCTCCGGGAGGCTACAATGAGCAGTTCTTC. It translates to CASSSPGGYNEQFF.

This chain joins TRBV10-3 and TRBJ2-5; 10 bases map to TRBD2. Per germline, CDR1 ENHRY and CDR2 SYGVKD. V shed 4 bases, J shed 5 bases, and the junction held 13 bases outside the gene matches. The CDR3 spans 17 residues. DNA for the CDR3: TGTGCCATCAGTGCATTAGGGCTAGCGGGAGTTTCGGAGACCCAGTACTTC. Protein product: CAISALGLAGVSETQYF.

This clone was counted only a few times. DNA for the CDR3: TGTGCCAGCACTTTTCAAACGGACAGGGTGGGAGGCTACACCTTC. This codes for CASTFQTDRVGGYTF. The rearrangement uses TRBV7-9 and TRBJ1-2; 8 nucleotides agree with TRBD1. This CDR3 has 15 amino acids. The J segment lost 8 bases and the V segment lost 7 bases, leaving 15 bases of the junction unmatched. Germline CDR1 and CDR2: SEHNR and FQNEAQ (reference sequence).

The table lists this clone with a few counts. This sequence joins TRBV5-1 and TRBJ2-2; D possibly corresponds to TRBD1 (6 bases). The CDR3 length is 16 residues. CDR1 SGHRS and CDR2 YFSETQ come from the germline V gene. Trimming removed 2 bases at V and 5 bases at J, with 16 bases between. The CDR3, as DNA: TGCGCCAGCAGCTTTAATCCCTACAGGGAGACCGGGGAGCTGTTTTTT. Amino acid sequence: CASSFNPYRETGELFF.

J is TRBJ2-1 and V is TRBV29-1, with 8 bases aligning to TRBD2. Germline V lookup: CDR1 SQVTM, CDR2 ANQGSEA. This CDR3 has 16 amino acids. V gave up 7 bases and J gave up 0 bases; unmatched junction bases: 11. CDR3 loop: CSGTSGRAGSYNEQFF. CDR3 nucleotides: TGCAGCGGTACTAGCGGACGCGCGGGCTCCTACAATGAGCAGTTCTTC.

CDR3 sequence reads: CASSGRQGYEQYV. The CDR3 bases are TGTGCCAGCAGTGGACGACAGGGGTACGAGCAGTACGTC. This chain connects TRBV6-1 to TRBJ2-7; 8 bases align to TRBD1. Per germline, CDR1 MNHNS and CDR2 SASEGT. This CDR3 region has 13 residues. The V gene end was trimmed by 4 bases and the J gene end by 4 bases; junction bases not matched to a gene: 3.

This clone has a single count. The chain has TRBV6-6 and TRBJ2-7, with D tentatively TRBD1 (6 bases). CDR1 is MNHNY, CDR2 SVGAGI, per germline (reference sequence). The CDR3 has 13 amino acids. The V gene lost 1 base and the J gene lost 5 bases, with 9 bases spanning the gap. Here the CDR3 DNA reads TGTGCCAGCAGTTACTACAGGGATGACGAGCAGTACGTC. Its translation: CASSYYRDDEQYV.

The genes are TRBV4-2 and TRBJ2-3, with 9 nucleotides matching TRBD1. The CDR3 consists of 18 residues. With V trimmed by 0 bases and J by 6 bases, 13 bases remained unmatched. Germline V gene sequence: CDR1 LGHNA, CDR2 YNFKEQ. The CDR3 loop is CASSQDPLKGTGRDTQYF. The CDR3 nucleotides are TGTGCCAGCAGCCAAGACCCCCTCAAGGGGACAGGGAGGGATACGCAGTATTTT.

This clone turned up a few times. The chain joins TRBV28 to TRBJ1-2; a weak D match, TRBD1 (5 bases). V lost 6 bases to trimming and J lost 4 bases, with 15 bases between them. The CDR3 contains 14 residues. Germline CDR1 MDHEN, CDR2 SYDVKM. CDR3 in amino acids: CASSPGLTSYGYTF. Here the CDR3 DNA reads TGTGCCAGCAGCCCGGGACTGACCTCCTATGGCTACACCTTC.

V usage is TRBV5-1 and J usage is TRBJ2-1; 15 bases match TRBD2. Germline V gene lookup returns CDR1 SGHRS and CDR2 YFSETQ. The CDR3 extends over 17 amino acids. J was trimmed by 3 bases and V by 4 bases; bases with no gene match: 5. The CDR3 DNA sequence: TGCGCCAGCAGCCCCGGACTAGCGGGAGGGTACTACAATGAGCAGTTCTTC. Translating gives CASSPGLAGGYYNEQFF.

The count of this clone is one. This chain uses TRBV6-5 with TRBJ2-7, with TRBD1 as a possible D gene (5 bases). This CDR3 spans 15 amino acids. Germline CDR1 MNHEY, CDR2 SVGAGI. Deletions cut 0 bases from V and 2 bases from J, with 11 bases between. The CDR3 DNA reads TGTGCCAGCAGTTACTCCAGGGCCCTCACCTACGAGCAGTACTTC. This codes for CASSYSRALTYEQYF.

The V call is TRBV28, the J call TRBJ2-4; 11 bases map to TRBD2. From germline, CDR1 is MDHEN and CDR2 SYDVKM. The CDR3 runs to 17 residues. V dropped 3 bases and J dropped 2; count of bases not matched to a gene: 6. CDR3 protein: CASSLTSGIRTKNIQYF. The CDR3, as DNA: TGTGCCAGCAGTTTGACTAGCGGGATTCGAACCAAAAACATTCAGTACTTC.

V and J are TRBV18 and TRBJ2-7; D might be TRBD1 (6 bases). Trimming shortened V by 3 bases and J by 3 bases, and 12 bases separated the two germline ends. CDR1 and CDR2 from the germline V gene are KGHSH and LQKENI. The CDR3 loop spans 14 amino acids. CDR3 sequence: CASSPTDSSYEQYF. The CDR3 DNA follows: TGTGCCAGCTCACCTACGGACAGCAGCTACGAGCAGTACTTC.

The chain links TRBV11-2 to TRBJ2-1, with D uncertain. Trimming cost V 4 bases and J 6 bases, with 22 bases left between them. Germline-derived CDR1 and CDR2 are SGHAT and FQNNGV. This CDR3 has 17 residues. CDR3: CASSSTPRRKNSNEQFF. For the CDR3, the DNA is TGTGCCAGCAGCTCTACGCCCCGGCGGAAGAATTCCAATGAGCAGTTCTTC.

V and J are TRBV10-3 and TRBJ1-5, with a possible D match to TRBD1 (5 bases). CDR1 is ENHRY and CDR2 is SYGVKD in the germline V gene. V dropped 7 bases and J dropped 4 bases, with 14 bases sitting between them. The CDR3 is made up of 14 amino acids. The CDR3 bases are TGTGCCATCAACTCGAATCCAGGGAATCAGCCCCAGCATTTT. This encodes CAINSNPGNQPQHF.

This chain links TRBV2 with TRBJ2-5; D is perhaps TRBD1 (6 bases). V shed 8 bases and J shed 2 bases, with 12 bases lying between them. This CDR3 is built from 13 residues. Germline loops: CDR1 SNHLY, CDR2 FYNNEI. CDR3 bases: TGTGCCAGCGGAATAGACAGGCAAGAGACCCAGTACTTC. This codes for CASGIDRQETQYF.

The CDR3: CASSPWGGYNEQFF. For the CDR3, the DNA is TGTGCCAGCAGCCCCTGGGGAGGATACAATGAGCAGTTCTTC. The chain uses TRBV9 and TRBJ2-1, with D tentatively TRBD2 (6 bases). Germline V gene sequence: CDR1 SGDLS, CDR2 YYNGEE. Trimming removed 4 bases from V and 4 bases from J, with 12 bases in between. The CDR3 is made up of 14 amino acids.

J is TRBJ2-1 and V is TRBV7-2; tentative D call: TRBD1 (5 bases). The germline V gene encodes CDR1 SGHTA and CDR2 FQGNSA. The CDR3 is 15 residues long. Between the trimmed V and J ends, which lost 1 base and 10 bases, there was a span of 17 bases. Here the CDR3 reads CASSLVVGRGREQFF. The CDR3 DNA follows: TGTGCCAGCAGCTTAGTGGTGGGTAGGGGAAGGGAGCAGTTCTTC.

CDR3 sequence reads: CASSETGAEAFF. CDR3 nucleotides: TGTGCCAGCAGTGAGACAGGGGCTGAAGCTTTCTTT. The rearrangement links TRBV6-1 to TRBJ1-1; 8 bases line up with TRBD1. CDR3 length: 12 amino acids. Germline CDR1 reads MNHNS; CDR2 reads SASEGT. V gave up 3 bases and J gave up 6 bases; unmatched junction bases: 0.

This clone is a singleton in its sample. The chain couples TRBV28 to TRBJ1-5; D ambiguous. Per the germline V gene, CDR1 is MDHEN and CDR2 is SYDVKM. This CDR3 region has 12 residues. V gave up 0 bases and J gave up 7 bases, with 4 bases separating them. The CDR3 region has the DNA TGTGCCAGCAGTTTATGGGCACAGCCCCAGCATTTT. Its protein is CASSLWAQPQHF.

This clone was seen once. This chain joins TRBV28 and TRBJ2-2, with a tentative D call TRBD2 (5 bases). V lost 6 bases and J 3 bases, leaving 14 bases between the germline ends. Germline V gene lookup returns CDR1 MDHEN and CDR2 SYDVKM. The CDR3 loop spans 15 amino acids. The CDR3 protein is CASSWTSPDTGELFF. The CDR3 DNA follows: TGTGCCAGCAGCTGGACTTCCCCAGACACCGGGGAGCTGTTTTTT.

The chain recombines TRBV19 with TRBJ1-2; D call uncertain. V shed 6 bases and J shed 6 bases, with 17 bases lying between them. Looked up from germline, CDR1 is LNHDA and CDR2 is SQIVND (reference sequence). The CDR3 spans 14 residues. The CDR3 coding sequence is TGTGCCAGTAGGGGGTGGTCGGACTTGGATGGCTACACCTTC. Its translation is CASRGWSDLDGYTF.

The rearrangement joins TRBV5-4 to TRBJ2-1; D may be TRBD1 (6 bases). CDR3 size: 15 residues. The germline gives CDR1 SGHNT, CDR2 YYREEE (reference sequence). V was shortened by 0 bases and J by 4 bases, with 11 bases between the two germline ends. The CDR3 reads CASSLEQGMYNEQFF. Written as DNA, the CDR3 is TGTGCCAGCAGCTTGGAGCAGGGGATGTACAATGAGCAGTTCTTC.